These 20 T cell receptor beta chains came from one sample sequenced in a study of blood T cell repertoires in COVID-19. TCRdb's copy holds only in-frame clones and misses some; the assay was immunoSEQ multiplex PCR. Of roughly 200,000 clones listed, under 90% are singletons. Sequencing was carried out using peripheral blood. All receptors derive from a woman at least 80 years old with active or convalescent COVID-19.

This clone has only one observation. The chain uses TRBV2 and TRBJ2-7, with 9 bases identical to TRBD1. The CDR3 covers 15 residues. Per germline, CDR1 SNHLY and CDR2 FYNNEI. The V gene end was trimmed by 7 bases and the J gene end by 6 bases; junction bases not matched to a gene: 13. The CDR3 protein is CASTLLRDRAAEQYF. CDR3 sequence (DNA): TGTGCCAGCACCCTGCTCCGGGACAGGGCGGCCGAGCAGTACTTC. Supplemented by reference TRBV2 and TRBJ2-7, the full variable domain reads EPEVTQTPSHQVTQMGQEVILRCVPISNHLYFYWYRQILGQKVEFLVSFYNNEISEKSEIFDDQFSVERPDGSNFTLKIRSTKLEDSAMYFCASTLLRDRAAEQYFGPGTRLTVT.

V and J are TRBV3-1 (or the pseudogene TRBV3-2) and TRBJ1-2; possibly TRBD1 for D (6 bases). Germline V gene lookup returns CDR1 LGHDT and CDR2 YNNKEL (reference sequence). CDR3 length: 16 residues. Trimming left V 1 base short and J 6 bases short, with 18 bases between. The DNA for the CDR3 is TGTGCCAGCAGCCAAGGAGGGAGCAGGGGATCTAATGGCTACACCTTC. Protein product: CASSQGGSRGSNGYTF.

The gene calls are TRBV9 and TRBJ1-2; 9 bases align to TRBD1. Germline CDR1 is SGDLS and CDR2 is YYNGEE. J gave up 7 bases and V 0 bases, and 1 base lay outside the gene matches. The CDR3 contains 13 residues. This chain's CDR3 is CASSVVDRGGYTF. The CDR3 DNA follows: TGTGCCAGCAGCGTAGTGGACAGGGGTGGCTACACCTTC.

V is TRBV9 and J is TRBJ1-2, with 10 bases identical to TRBD1. Per germline, CDR1 SGDLS and CDR2 YYNGEE. This CDR3 region has 13 residues. J lost 8 bases, V lost 5 bases, and 6 bases had no gene match. As DNA, the CDR3 is TGTGCCAGCAGTGGGACAGGGGCTCTCGGCTACACCTTC. This sequence encodes CASSGTGALGYTF. Looking up the rest from reference TRBV9 and TRBJ1-2 gives the full variable domain: DSGVTQTPKHLITATGQRVTLRCSPRSGDLSVYWYQQSLDQGLQFLIQYYNGEERAKGNILERFSAQQFPDLHSELNLSSLELGDSALYFCASSGTGALGYTFGSGTRLTVV.

V is TRBV18 and J is TRBJ1-1; D is ambiguous. V lost 4 bases and J lost 4, with 10 bases in between. In germline, CDR1 is KGHSH, CDR2 LQKENI. This CDR3 contains 13 residues. In DNA, the CDR3 is TGTGCCAGCTCACAGCCAGAGGGCACTGAAGCTTTCTTT. Residues: CASSQPEGTEAFF. The entire variable domain, with the rest obtained from reference TRBV18 and TRBJ1-1, is as follows: NAGVMQNPRHLVRRRGQEARLRCSPMKGHSHVYWYRQLPEEGLKFMVYLQKENIIDESGMPKERFSAEFPKEGPSILRIQQVVRGDSAAYFCASSQPEGTEAFFGQGTRLTVV.

This sequence joins TRBV29-1 and TRBJ2-1, with D possibly being TRBD2 (5 bases). Trimming stripped 3 bases from V and 12 bases from J, with 18 bases between. The CDR3 is made up of 13 amino acids. Germline V lookup: CDR1 SQVTM, CDR2 ANQGSEA. The CDR3 is CSVDEETGRGQFF. The DNA of the CDR3 is TGCAGCGTTGATGAGGAGACGGGTCGGGGGCAGTTCTTC.

This clone was counted once. This rearrangement joins TRBV7-3 to TRBJ2-7; the match to TRBD1 covers 9 bases. The germline V gene has CDR1 SGHTA and CDR2 FQGTGA. With 5 bases clipped from V and 5 bases from J, the junction kept 7 bases outside the gene matches. The CDR3 contains 14 residues. CDR3 DNA sequence: TGTGCCAGCAGCCCCTCGGGACAGGGCCACGAGCAGTACTTC. As protein: CASSPSGQGHEQYF.

The chain employs TRBV5-4 and TRBJ2-7; maybe TRBD2 (7 bases). V dropped 3 bases and J dropped 7 bases, with 17 bases sitting between them. Germline CDR1 is SGHNT and CDR2 is YYREEE (reference sequence). The CDR3 spans 14 residues. CDR3 in amino acids: CASSSYREGGEQYF. The CDR3 DNA reads as TGTGCCAGCAGCTCTTACCGAGAGGGGGGGGAGCAGTACTTC.

The chain is built from TRBV7-2 and TRBJ2-3, with 7 bases identical to TRBD2. The CDR3 is 14 residues long. CDR1 SGHTA and CDR2 FQGNSA come from the germline V gene. The V and J ends lost 5 bases and 3 bases, in that order; junction bases with no gene match: 5. CDR3 amino acids: CASSLGTTTDTQYF. CDR3 nucleotide sequence: TGTGCCAGCAGCCTAGGGACTACAACAGATACGCAGTATTTT. The complete variable domain, with remaining parts taken from reference TRBV7-2 and TRBJ2-3, reads GAGVSQSPSNKVTEKGKDVELRCDPISGHTALYWYRQSLGQGLEFLIYFQGNSAPDKSGLPSDRFSAERTGGSVSTLTIQRTQQEDSAVYLCASSLGTTTDTQYFGPGTRLTVL.

The V call is TRBV11-2, the J call TRBJ1-6, with D possibly matching TRBD1 (5 bases). Germline V gene lookup returns CDR1 SGHAT and CDR2 FQNNGV. V lost 0 bases and J 1 base, leaving 13 bases between the germline ends. The CDR3 extends over 18 amino acids. The CDR3 sequence is CASSLDVRVGSYNSPLHF. The DNA of the CDR3 is TGTGCCAGCAGCTTAGATGTCAGGGTTGGTTCCTATAATTCACCCCTCCACTTT. The variable domain in full, with the rest retrieved from reference TRBV11-2 and TRBJ1-6, is EAGVAQSPRYKIIEKRQSVAFWCNPISGHATLYWYQQILGQGPKLLIQFQNNGVVDDSQLPKDRFSAERLKGVDSTLKIQPAKLEDSAVYLCASSLDVRVGSYNSPLHFGNGTRLTVT.

This clone was seen once. The J gene is TRBJ2-2, the V gene TRBV5-1; the match to TRBD2 covers 9 bases. Germline V lookup: CDR1 SGHRS, CDR2 YFSETQ. The CDR3 sequence is 17 residues long. The V and J ends lost 5 bases and 6 bases, in that order; junction bases with no gene match: 14. CDR3 bases: TGCGCCAGCAGATGGGGGGTAGCGGGAGTGAAGGCCGGGGAGCTGTTTTTT. Its protein is CASRWGVAGVKAGELFF. The whole variable domain, filled in from reference TRBV5-1 and TRBJ2-2, reads KAGVTQTPRYLIKTRGQQVTLSCSPISGHRSVSWYQQTPGQGLQFLFEYFSETQRNKGNFPGRFSGRQFSNSRSEMNVSTLELGDSALYLCASRWGVAGVKAGELFFGEGSRLTVL.

This sequence joins TRBV5-4 and TRBJ2-1, with D possibly TRBD1 on 6 matching bases. This CDR3 region has 14 residues. Trimming removed 4 bases at V and 3 bases at J, with 11 bases between. In germline, CDR1 is SGHNT, CDR2 YYREEE (reference sequence). The CDR3 DNA reads as TGTGCCAGCAGCCCGGACAGTGTCTACAATGAGCAGTTCTTC. This gives the protein CASSPDSVYNEQFF.

This chain joins TRBV24-1 and TRBJ1-1, with D unresolved. The V and J ends lost 2 bases and 6 bases respectively, with 9 bases between them. The CDR3 is made up of 13 amino acids. Germline loops: CDR1 KGHDR, CDR2 SFDVKD. The CDR3: CATSDSGAAEAFF. The CDR3 region has the DNA TGTGCCACCAGTGATTCCGGAGCCGCTGAAGCTTTCTTT.

The chain has TRBV6-1 and TRBJ1-1; weak D call: TRBD1 (6 bases). CDR1 MNHNS and CDR2 SASEGT come from the germline V gene. This CDR3 is 15 amino acids long. Trimming took 3 bases from V and 6 from J, leaving 17 bases between them. CDR3 amino acids: CASSEDPGVGAEAFF. The DNA for the CDR3 is TGTGCCAGCAGTGAGGACCCAGGGGTTGGGGCTGAAGCTTTCTTT.

The J gene is TRBJ2-1, the V gene TRBV5-1; 8 bases fit TRBD2. In germline, CDR1 is SGHRS, CDR2 YFSETQ. V shed 0 bases, J shed 9 bases, and the junction held 8 bases outside the gene matches. The CDR3 sequence is 15 residues long. The CDR3 region has the DNA TGCGCCAGCAGCTTGGCCGGGGGGGCCCGGGGTGAGCAGTTCTTC. This encodes CASSLAGGARGEQFF.

This rearrangement joins TRBV11-3 to TRBJ2-7, with a weak D call TRBD1 (6 bases). The CDR3 contains 13 residues. The germline V and J ends were trimmed by 0 bases and 7 bases, with 10 bases remaining between them. From germline, CDR1 is SGHNT and CDR2 YENEEA. DNA of the CDR3: TGTGCCAGCAGCTTAGAGTTGGGGGCAGAGCAGTACTTC. As protein: CASSLELGAEQYF.

The rearrangement links TRBV9 to TRBJ1-3; D unresolved. Trimming stripped 2 bases from V and 0 bases from J, with 6 bases between. The CDR3 contains 14 residues. In germline, CDR1 is SGDLS, CDR2 YYNGEE. The CDR3 sequence: CASSVGSSGNTIYF. The CDR3 DNA reads as TGTGCCAGCAGCGTCGGGAGCTCTGGAAACACCATATATTTT.

V is TRBV28 and J is TRBJ1-4; D might be TRBD1 (6 bases). Germline CDR1 reads MDHEN; CDR2 reads SYDVKM. CDR3 size: 16 residues. V was clipped by 7 bases and J by 0 bases, with 15 bases between them. CDR3 nucleotide sequence: TGTGCCAGCACCCAAGGGACATCTGCAACTAATGAAAAACTGTTTTTT. This translates into CASTQGTSATNEKLFF.

This chain joins TRBV21-1 and TRBJ1-4; the table's D gene call, TRBD1, was not cross checked with the DNA. TRBV21-1 is flagged as a pseudogene. This CDR3 comprises 12 residues. In DNA form, the CDR3 reads TGCCTTAACAGGGGGCTGAAGGAAAAACTGTTTTTT. This translates into CLNRGLKEKLFF.

This chain links TRBV6-5 with TRBJ1-2, with D possibly matching TRBD1 (6 bases). This CDR3 comprises 15 residues. CDR1 is MNHEY and CDR2 is SVGAGI in the germline V gene. The V and J ends lost 5 bases and 4 bases respectively, with 17 bases between them. Here the CDR3 DNA reads TGTGCCAGCAGTCACCAAAAGACAGGCCTCTATGGCTACACCTTC. As protein: CASSHQKTGLYGYTF.